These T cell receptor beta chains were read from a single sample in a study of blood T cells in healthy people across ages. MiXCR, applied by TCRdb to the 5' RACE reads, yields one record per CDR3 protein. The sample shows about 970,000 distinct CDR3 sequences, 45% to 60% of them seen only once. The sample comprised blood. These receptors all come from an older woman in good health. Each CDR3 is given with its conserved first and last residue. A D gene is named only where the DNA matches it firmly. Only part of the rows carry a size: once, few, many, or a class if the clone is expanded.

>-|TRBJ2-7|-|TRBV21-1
TGTGCCAGCAGCGGAACCGAGCGGGAGCCCAGCGAGCAGTACTTC
CASSGTEREPSEQYF
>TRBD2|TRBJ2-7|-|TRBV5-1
TGCGCCAGCACCTTGAGGACTAGCGGGGGGTACAATGAGCAGTACTTC
CASTLRTSGGYNEQYF
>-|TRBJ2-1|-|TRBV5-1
TGCGCCAGCAGCGGGGGACCTCCGACCTACAATGAGCAGTTCTTC
CASSGGPPTYNEQFF
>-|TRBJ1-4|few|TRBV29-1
TGCAGCGCCCCGGACAATAGGGATGAAAAACTGTTTTTT
CSAPDNRDEKLFF
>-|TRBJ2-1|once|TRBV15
TGTGCCACCAGCAGAGAGGAGGGGAATGAGCAGTTCTTC
CATSREEGNEQFF
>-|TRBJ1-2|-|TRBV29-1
TGCAGCGTTGAGGAGGGTGTTAACTATGGCTACACCTTC
CSVEEGVNYGYTF
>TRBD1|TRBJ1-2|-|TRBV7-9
TGTGCCAGCAGCTTAGTTACCGCGGGGGACAGAGATGGCTACACCTTC
CASSLVTAGDRDGYTF
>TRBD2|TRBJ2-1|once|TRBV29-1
TGCAGCGTTGCCCTTGGGGGGGGTTTTAATGAGCAGTCCTTC
CSVALGGGFNEQSF
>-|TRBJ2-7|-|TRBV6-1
TGTGCCAGCAGTGCTTTAACAATCCGGGTGGCTTCCTACGAGCAGTACTTC
CASSALTIRVASYEQYF
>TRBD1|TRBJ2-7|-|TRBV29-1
TGCAGCGTTGTAGGGACAGGGAATGCGTACGAGCAGTACTTC
CSVVGTGNAYEQYF
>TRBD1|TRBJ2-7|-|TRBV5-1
TGCGCCAGCAGCTCGAGAGGGGACAGAGCCTACGAGCAGTACTTC
CASSSRGDRAYEQYF
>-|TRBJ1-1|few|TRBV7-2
TGTGCCAGCAGCCTAGGGGGGACCACTGAAGCTTTCTTT
CASSLGGTTEAFF
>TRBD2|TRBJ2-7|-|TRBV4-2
TGTGCCAGCAGCCAAGATTCCGGGAGGGCCCTCGAGCAGTACTTC
CASSQDSGRALEQYF
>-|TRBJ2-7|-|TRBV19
TGTGCCAGTAGTATGGGGCAGGAGGTCGGCGAGCAGTACTTC
CASSMGQEVGEQYF
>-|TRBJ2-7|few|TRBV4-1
TGCGCCAGCAGCTTTGGAGGTGCCGGGGGCGAGCAGTACTTC
CASSFGGAGGEQYF
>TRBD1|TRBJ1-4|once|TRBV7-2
TGTGCCAGCAGCCCCGGGACAGGGGTTTATGAAAAACTGTTTTTT
CASSPGTGVYEKLFF
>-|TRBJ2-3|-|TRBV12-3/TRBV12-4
TGTGCCAGCGGTTCGTTGAATACGCAGTATTTT
CASGSLNTQYF
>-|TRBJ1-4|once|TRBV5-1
TGCGCCAGCAGCTTGGAGGACGAAAAACTGTTTTTT
CASSLEDEKLFF
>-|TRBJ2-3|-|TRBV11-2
TGTGCCAGCCGGGAGTCGGGGCCCACAGATACGCAGTATTTT
CASRESGPTDTQYF
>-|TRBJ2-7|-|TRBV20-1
TGCAGTGCACCTGCTCCAGGGATCCCCAACGAGCAGTACTTC
CSAPAPGIPNEQYF
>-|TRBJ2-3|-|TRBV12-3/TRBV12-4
TGTGCCAGCATGTGCCCCGGGGGCGCAGATACGCAGTATTTT
CASMCPGGADTQYF
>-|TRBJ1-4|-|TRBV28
TGTGCCAGCAGTGATACAGGTCCCGGTGAAAAACTGTTTTTT
CASSDTGPGEKLFF
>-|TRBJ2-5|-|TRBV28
TGTGCCAGCAGCTCCGTTGGGGGAGCTGCAGAGACCCAGTACTTC
CASSSVGGAAETQYF
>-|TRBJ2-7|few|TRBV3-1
TGTGCCAGCAGCATGACACGTACCTACGAGCAGTACTTC
CASSMTRTYEQYF
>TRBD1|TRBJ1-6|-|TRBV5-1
TGCGCCAGCAGCTTTCAGGGACGGGACAGGGGAAATTCACCCCTCCACTTT
CASSFQGRDRGNSPLHF
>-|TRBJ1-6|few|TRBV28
TGTGCCAGCAGTTTACGGACCGGAAGTTCACCCCTCCACTTT
CASSLRTGSSPLHF
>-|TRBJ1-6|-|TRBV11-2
TGTGCCAGCAGCTCCGACCGGGACCCCTATGGGGCCCTCCACTTT
CASSSDRDPYGALHF
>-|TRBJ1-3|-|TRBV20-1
TGCAGTGCTAGTCGCGGCCCCTCTGGAAACACCATATATTTT
CSASRGPSGNTIYF
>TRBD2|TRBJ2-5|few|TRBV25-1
TGTGCCAGCAGTGAATATCGGGGGGATCAAGAGACCCAGTACTTC
CASSEYRGDQETQYF
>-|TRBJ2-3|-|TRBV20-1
TGCAGTGCCCCTGTGTGGGAGGGCACAGATACGCAGTATTTT
CSAPVWEGTDTQYF
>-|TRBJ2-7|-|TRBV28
TGTGCCAGCACCACCTCGGACAGAATAACCTACGAGCAGTACTTC
CASTTSDRITYEQYF
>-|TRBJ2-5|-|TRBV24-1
TGTGCCACCAGTGGACCTCGGGGGACCCAGTACTTC
CATSGPRGTQYF
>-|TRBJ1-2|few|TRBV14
TGTGCCAGCAGCCGCACCCGAGGGGGCTATGGCTACACCTTC
CASSRTRGGYGYTF
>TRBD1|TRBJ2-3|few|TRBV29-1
TGCAGCGTTAGGACAGGGGGTGCAGATACGCAGTATTTT
CSVRTGGADTQYF
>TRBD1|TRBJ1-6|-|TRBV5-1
TGCGCCAGCAGCTTGGAGGGGGCGCATAATTCACCCCTCCACTTT
CASSLEGAHNSPLHF
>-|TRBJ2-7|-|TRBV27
TGTGCCAGCAGTTCGTCCGAGGGGTCCGAGCAGTACTTC
CASSSSEGSEQYF
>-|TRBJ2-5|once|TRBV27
TGTGCCAGCAGTTTAAAAAAGGGTGGGATTCAAGAGACCCAGTACTTC
CASSLKKGGIQETQYF
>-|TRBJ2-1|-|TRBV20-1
TGCAGTGCTACGCCCTCCGGGACCGGCTTGGGTGAGCAGTTCTTC
CSATPSGTGLGEQFF
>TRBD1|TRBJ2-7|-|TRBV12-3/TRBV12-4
TGTGCCAGCAGGGGACAGGGAGACTACGAGCAGTACTTC
CASRGQGDYEQYF
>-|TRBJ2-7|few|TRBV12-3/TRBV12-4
TGTGCCAGCAGTTTCCCACTGCGCACCTACGAGCAGTACTTC
CASSFPLRTYEQYF
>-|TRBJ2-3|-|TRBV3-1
TGTGCCAGCAGCCTTACGGGACCACGCAGAGATACGCAGTATTTT
CASSLTGPRRDTQYF
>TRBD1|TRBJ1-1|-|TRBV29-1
TGCAGCGTTGAAGGGGACAGGGCGGACACTGAAGCTTTCTTT
CSVEGDRADTEAFF
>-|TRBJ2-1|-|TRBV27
TGTGCCAGCTCCTATGTGGGGCGTGAGCAGTTCTTC
CASSYVGREQFF
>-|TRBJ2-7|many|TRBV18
TGTGCCAGCAGTCCTGACAGAAGCTCCTACGAGCAGTACTTC
CASSPDRSSYEQYF
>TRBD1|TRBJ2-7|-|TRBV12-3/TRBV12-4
TGTGCCAGCAGTTTACAGTGGACAGGGGACGAGCAGTACTTC
CASSLQWTGDEQYF
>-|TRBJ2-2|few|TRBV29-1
TGCAGCGTTGAAGATAGGGCCGGGGAGCTGTTTTTT
CSVEDRAGELFF
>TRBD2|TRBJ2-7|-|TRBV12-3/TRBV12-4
TGTGCCAGCAGTTTCTCCCCTGGACTAGCGGTAATCTACGAGCAGTACTTC
CASSFSPGLAVIYEQYF
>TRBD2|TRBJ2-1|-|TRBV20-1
TGCAGTGCCGGCAGCGGGGGCTCCTACAATGAGCAGTTCTTC
CSAGSGGSYNEQFF
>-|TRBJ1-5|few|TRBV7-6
TGTGCCAGCAGCTTGGCACTCAATCAGCCCCAGCATTTT
CASSLALNQPQHF
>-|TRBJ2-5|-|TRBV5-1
TGCGCCAGCAGCTTGGGGGTGCTGAGACAAGAGACCCAGTACTTC
CASSLGVLRQETQYF
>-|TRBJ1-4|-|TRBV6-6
TGTGCCAGCCGTACGGGGGTTTTTGAAAAACTGTTTTTT
CASRTGVFEKLFF
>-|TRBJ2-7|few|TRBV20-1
TGCAGTGCTACAACAGGCCCTTACTACGAGCAGTACTTC
CSATTGPYYEQYF
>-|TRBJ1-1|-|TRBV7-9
TGTGCCAGCAGCTTAGAGACGGGGTTGACTGAAGCTTTCTTT
CASSLETGLTEAFF
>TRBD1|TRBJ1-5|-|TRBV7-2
TGTGCCAGCAGCTGGACAGGGGACAGTCAGCCCCAGCATTTT
CASSWTGDSQPQHF
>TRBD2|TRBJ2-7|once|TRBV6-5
TGTGCCAGCAGCAGAGCCGGGACTAGCGCCGAGCAGTACTTC
CASSRAGTSAEQYF
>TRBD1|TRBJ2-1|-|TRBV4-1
TGCGCCAGCAGCCAAGATCTAGACAGGGGGTTTGAGCAGTTCTTC
CASSQDLDRGFEQFF